This T cell receptor (beta chain) is from a study of technical replicates of blood from several donors. Sequencing used immunoSEQ multiplex PCR; TCRdb keeps in-frame clones, though not all of them. The table includes tens of thousands of clones, approximately 98% detected once. In germline, CDR1 is SGHRS, CDR2 YFSETQ. This CDR3 comprises 19 residues. Unmatched junction bases numbered 15, after V lost 2 bases and J lost 0 bases. The receptor's source is a human donor in good health. The chain joins TRBV5-1 to TRBJ2-3; 7 nucleotides line up with TRBD2. The material sequenced was T cells isolated from PBMCs. CDR3: CASSFQSMAGVGSTDTQYF. In DNA form, the CDR3 reads TGCGCCAGCAGCTTTCAGTCGATGGCGGGAGTAGGAAGCACAGATACGCAGTATTTT.